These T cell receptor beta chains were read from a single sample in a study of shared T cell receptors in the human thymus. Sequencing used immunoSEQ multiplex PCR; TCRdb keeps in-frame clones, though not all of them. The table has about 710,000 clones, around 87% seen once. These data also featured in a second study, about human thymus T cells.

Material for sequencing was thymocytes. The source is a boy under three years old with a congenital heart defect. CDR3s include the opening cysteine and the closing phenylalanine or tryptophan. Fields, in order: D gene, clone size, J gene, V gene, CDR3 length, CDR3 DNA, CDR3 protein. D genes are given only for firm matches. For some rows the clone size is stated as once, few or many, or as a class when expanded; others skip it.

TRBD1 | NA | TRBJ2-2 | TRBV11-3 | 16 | TGTGCCAGCAGCTCTACAGGGGTTCATAGCACCGGGGAGCTGTTTTTT | CASSSTGVHSTGELFF
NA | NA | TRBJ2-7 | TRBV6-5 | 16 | TGTGCCAGCAGTTACTCGGGATGGGACTTCAGGTACGAGCAGTACTTC | CASSYSGWDFRYEQYF
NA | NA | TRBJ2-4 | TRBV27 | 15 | TGTGCCAGCAGCCCTGCCAAGGGGCCCTCGGACATTCAGTACTTC | CASSPAKGPSDIQYF
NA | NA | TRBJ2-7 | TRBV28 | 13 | TGTGCCAGCAGTTATGCTAGTACGTCCGAGCAGTACTTC | CASSYASTSEQYF
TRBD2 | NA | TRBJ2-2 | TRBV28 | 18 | TGTGCCAGCAGTTTTGGGCTAGCGGGAATCTCGGAAACCGGGGAGCTGTTTTTT | CASSFGLAGISETGELFF
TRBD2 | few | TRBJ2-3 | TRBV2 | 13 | TGTGCCAGCAGGCGGGGGTACACAGATACGCAGTATTTT | CASRRGYTDTQYF
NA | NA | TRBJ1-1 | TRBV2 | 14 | TGTGCCAGCAGTGAAGTTACAGGGAGTACTGAAGCTTTCTTT | CASSEVTGSTEAFF
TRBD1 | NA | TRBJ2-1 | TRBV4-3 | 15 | TGCGCCAGCAGCCAAGTTTGGGACAGGGGTAATGAGCAGTTCTTC | CASSQVWDRGNEQFF
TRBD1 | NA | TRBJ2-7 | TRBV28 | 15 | TGTGCCAGCAGTCCCACCGACAGGGGGTGGTACGAGCAGTACTTC | CASSPTDRGWYEQYF
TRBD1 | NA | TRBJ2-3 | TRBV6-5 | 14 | TGTGCCAGCAGGAGACAGGGGAGCACAGATACGCAGTATTTT | CASRRQGSTDTQYF
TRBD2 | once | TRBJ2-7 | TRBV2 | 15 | TGTGCCAGCAGGTGGACTAGCGGGGTATCCTACGAGCAGTACTTC | CASRWTSGVSYEQYF
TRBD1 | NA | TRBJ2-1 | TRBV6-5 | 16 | TGTGCCAGCAGTTACTCGCGGGACAGGGGGATCAATGAGCAGTTCTTC | CASSYSRDRGINEQFF
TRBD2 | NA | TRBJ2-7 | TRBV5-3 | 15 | TGTGCCAGAAGCCGACGTAGCGGGAGATCCCACGAGCAGTACTTC | CARSRRSGRSHEQYF
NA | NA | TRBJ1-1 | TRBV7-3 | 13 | TGTGCCAGCAGCCTGAAGCGGAACACTGAAGCTTTCTTT | CASSLKRNTEAFF
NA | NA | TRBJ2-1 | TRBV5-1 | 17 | TGCGCCAGCAGCTTGGAAAAAGCGGGCGTCTCCTACAATGAGCAGTTCTTC | CASSLEKAGVSYNEQFF
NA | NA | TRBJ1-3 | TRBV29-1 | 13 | TGCAGCGTTGTGGCAGGGGTTGGAAACACCATATATTTT | CSVVAGVGNTIYF
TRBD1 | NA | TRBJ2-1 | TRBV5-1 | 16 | TGCGCCAGCAGCGGGGACAGTTACCGCTCCTACAATGAGCAGTTCTTC | CASSGDSYRSYNEQFF
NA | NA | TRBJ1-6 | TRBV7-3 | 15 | TGTGCCAGCAGCTTAAGCCCCGGGTTGGAATCACCCCTCCACTTT | CASSLSPGLESPLHF
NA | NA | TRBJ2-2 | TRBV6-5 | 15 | TGTGCCAGCAGACCGGGGGAGCTGAACACCGGGGAGCTGTTTTTT | CASRPGELNTGELFF
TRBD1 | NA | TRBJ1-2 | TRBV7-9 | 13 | TGTGCCAGCAGCCTTTACAGGGGCTATGGCTACACCTTC | CASSLYRGYGYTF
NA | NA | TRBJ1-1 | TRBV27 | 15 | TGTGCCAGCAGTTCCAGACAGCAAGGGTTCACTGAAGCTTTCTTT | CASSSRQQGFTEAFF
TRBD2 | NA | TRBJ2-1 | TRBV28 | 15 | TGTGCCAGCAGATGGGGACTAGCGCAAAACAATGAGCAGTTCTTC | CASRWGLAQNNEQFF